The clone carrying this T cell receptor (beta chain) appeared many times. What it binds is unknown. This sample is drawn from a study of T cells after yellow fever vaccination. Study overall: It was SMART-Seq v4 Ultra Low Input that prepared the fractions with low cell numbers. Notes on the study in general: Any FACS-sorted repertoire could hold abundant clonotypes that contaminate it from the bulk population.

They built TCR cDNA with 5'RACE template switching, a step that put in a universal primer site and UMIs. TCRdb reprocessed the 5' RACE reads via MiXCR and lists one record per CDR3 protein. The sample gives around 340,000 distinct CDR3 sequences, about 8.7% of which show up once; under 20% is in the top ten. This TCR was sampled from a man aged 18 to 30 who received the YFV17D yellow fever vaccine. The sequencing here drew on PBMCs, taken on the day of the first yellow fever vaccination.

The CDR3 loop is CANRDRVALSLTDTQYF. DNA for the CDR3: TGTGCCAACCGGGACAGGGTCGCTTTGTCCCTCACAGATACGCAGTATTTT. V gene TRBV19 combines with J gene TRBJ2-3, with 9 bases fitting TRBD1. The trim removed 10 bases at V and 2 bases at J, leaving 16 bases unmatched. Germline loops: CDR1 LNHDA, CDR2 SQIVND (reference sequence). The CDR3 loop spans 17 amino acids.